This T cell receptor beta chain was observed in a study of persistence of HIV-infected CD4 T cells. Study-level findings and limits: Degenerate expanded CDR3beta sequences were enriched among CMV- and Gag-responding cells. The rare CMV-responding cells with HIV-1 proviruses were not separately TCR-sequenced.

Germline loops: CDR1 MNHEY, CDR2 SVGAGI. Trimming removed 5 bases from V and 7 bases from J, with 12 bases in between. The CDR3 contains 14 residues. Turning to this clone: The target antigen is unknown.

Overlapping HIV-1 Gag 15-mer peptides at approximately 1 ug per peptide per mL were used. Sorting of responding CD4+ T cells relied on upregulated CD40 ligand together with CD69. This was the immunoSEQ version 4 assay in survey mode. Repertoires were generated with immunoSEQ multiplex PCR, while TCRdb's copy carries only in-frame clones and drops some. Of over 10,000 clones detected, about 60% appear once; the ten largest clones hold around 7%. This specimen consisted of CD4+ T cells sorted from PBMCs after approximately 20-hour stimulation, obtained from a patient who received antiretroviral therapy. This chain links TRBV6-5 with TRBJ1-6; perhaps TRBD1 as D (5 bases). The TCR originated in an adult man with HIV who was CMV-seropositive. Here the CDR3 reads CASSRDGLNSPLHF. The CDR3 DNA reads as TGTGCCAGCAGTCGGGACGGATTGAATTCACCCCTCCACTTT.